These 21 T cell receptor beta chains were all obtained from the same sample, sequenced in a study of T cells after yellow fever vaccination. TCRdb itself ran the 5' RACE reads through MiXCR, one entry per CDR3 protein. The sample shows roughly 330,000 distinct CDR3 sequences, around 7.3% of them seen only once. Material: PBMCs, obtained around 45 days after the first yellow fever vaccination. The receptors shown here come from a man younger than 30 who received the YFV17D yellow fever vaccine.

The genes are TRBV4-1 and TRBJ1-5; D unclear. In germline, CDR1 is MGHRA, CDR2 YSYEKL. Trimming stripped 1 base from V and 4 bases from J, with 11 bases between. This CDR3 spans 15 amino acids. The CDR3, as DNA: TGCGCCAGCAGCCAAGTCTGGACGGAAAATCAGCCCCAGCATTTT. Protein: CASSQVWTENQPQHF.

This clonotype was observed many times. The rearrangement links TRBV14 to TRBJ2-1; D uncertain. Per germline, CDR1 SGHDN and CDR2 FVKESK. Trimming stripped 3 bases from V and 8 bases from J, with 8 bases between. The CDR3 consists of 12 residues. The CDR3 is CASSQGWDEQFF. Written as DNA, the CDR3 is TGTGCCAGCAGCCAGGGATGGGATGAGCAGTTCTTC.

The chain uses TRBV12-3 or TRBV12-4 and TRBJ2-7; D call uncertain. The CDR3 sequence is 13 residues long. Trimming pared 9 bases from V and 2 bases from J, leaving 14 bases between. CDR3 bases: TGTGCCAGGAGTAAAAAGACGCCCTACGAGCAGTACTTC. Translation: CARSKKTPYEQYF.

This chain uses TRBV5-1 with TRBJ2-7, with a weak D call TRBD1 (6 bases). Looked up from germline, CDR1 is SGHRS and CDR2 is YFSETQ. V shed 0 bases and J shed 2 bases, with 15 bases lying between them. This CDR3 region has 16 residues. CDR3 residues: CASSLALTGIPYEQYF. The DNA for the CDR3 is TGCGCCAGCAGCTTGGCTTTGACAGGAATCCCCTACGAGCAGTACTTC.

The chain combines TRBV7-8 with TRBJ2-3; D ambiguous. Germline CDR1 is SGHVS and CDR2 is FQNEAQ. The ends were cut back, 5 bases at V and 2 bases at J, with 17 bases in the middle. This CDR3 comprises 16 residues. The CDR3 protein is CASSPRTVALTDTQYF. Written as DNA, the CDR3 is TGTGCCAGCAGCCCCCGCACAGTCGCCCTCACAGATACGCAGTATTTT.

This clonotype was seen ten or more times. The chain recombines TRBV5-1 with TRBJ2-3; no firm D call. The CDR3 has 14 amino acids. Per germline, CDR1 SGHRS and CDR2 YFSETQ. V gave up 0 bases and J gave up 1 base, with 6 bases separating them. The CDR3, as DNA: TGCGCCAGCAGCTTGGTTATGGGCACAGATACGCAGTATTTT. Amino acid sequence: CASSLVMGTDTQYF.

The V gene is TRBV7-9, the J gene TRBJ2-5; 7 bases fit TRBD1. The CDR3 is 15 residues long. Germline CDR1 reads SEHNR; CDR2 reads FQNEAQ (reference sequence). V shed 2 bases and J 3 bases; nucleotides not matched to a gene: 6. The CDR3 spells CASSLRGQRKETQYF. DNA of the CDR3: TGTGCCAGCAGCTTACGGGGACAGCGAAAAGAGACCCAGTACTTC. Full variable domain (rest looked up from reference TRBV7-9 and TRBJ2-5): DTGVSQNPRHKITKRGQNVTFRCDPISEHNRLYWYRQTLGQGPEFLTYFQNEAQLEKSRLLSDRFSAERPKGSFSTLEIQRTEQGDSAMYLCASSLRGQRKETQYFGPGTRLLVL.

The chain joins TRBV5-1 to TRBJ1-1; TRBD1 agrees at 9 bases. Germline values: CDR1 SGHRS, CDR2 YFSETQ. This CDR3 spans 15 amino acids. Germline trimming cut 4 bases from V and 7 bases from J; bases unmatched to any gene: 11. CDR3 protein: CASSRGTGSEYEAFF. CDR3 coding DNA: TGCGCCAGCAGCCGCGGGACAGGGTCAGAGTATGAAGCTTTCTTT.

CDR3 DNA sequence: TGCGCCAGCAGCTCCGGGGGAAGCCAAGAGACCCAGTACTTC. Protein: CASSSGGSQETQYF. The gene calls are TRBV5-1 and TRBJ2-5, with D tentatively TRBD2 (6 bases). CDR3 size: 14 residues. Germline V lookup: CDR1 SGHRS, CDR2 YFSETQ. V shed 3 bases and J shed 1 base, with 10 bases lying between them.

The CDR3 region has the DNA TGTGCCAGCTCACCACTTGACTTTCCGAACACCGGGGAGCTGTTTTTT. It yields the protein CASSPLDFPNTGELFF. J is TRBJ2-2 and V is TRBV18; no clear D. CDR1 and CDR2 from the germline V gene are KGHSH and LQKENI. Trimming cost V 1 base and J 0 bases, with 9 bases left between them. This CDR3 comprises 16 residues.

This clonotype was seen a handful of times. For the CDR3, the DNA is TGCGCCAGCCGTCTGGGGGCGGATGAGCAGTTCTTC. Protein sequence: CASRLGADEQFF. The chain recombines TRBV5-1 with TRBJ2-1, with D maybe TRBD1 (6 bases). The CDR3 is 12 amino acids. The germline V gene has CDR1 SGHRS and CDR2 YFSETQ. V lost 7 bases, J lost 8 bases, and 13 bases lay in between.

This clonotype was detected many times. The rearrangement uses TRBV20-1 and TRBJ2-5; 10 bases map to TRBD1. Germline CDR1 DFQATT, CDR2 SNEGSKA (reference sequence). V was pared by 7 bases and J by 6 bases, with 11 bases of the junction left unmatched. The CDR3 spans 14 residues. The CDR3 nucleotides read TGCAGTGGTTCCCAGACAGGGGGCTCGAAGACCCAGTACTTC. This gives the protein CSGSQTGGSKTQYF.

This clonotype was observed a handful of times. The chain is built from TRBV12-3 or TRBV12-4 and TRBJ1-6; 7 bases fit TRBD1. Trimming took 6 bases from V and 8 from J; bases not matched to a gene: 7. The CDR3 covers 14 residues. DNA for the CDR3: TGTGCCAGCAGCCCACAGGGGCGCGATTCACCCCTCCACTTT. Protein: CASSPQGRDSPLHF.

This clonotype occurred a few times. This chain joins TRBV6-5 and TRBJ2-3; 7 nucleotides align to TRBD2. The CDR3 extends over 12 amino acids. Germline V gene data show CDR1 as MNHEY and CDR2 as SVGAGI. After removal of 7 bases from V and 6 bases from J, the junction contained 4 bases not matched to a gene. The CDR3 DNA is TGTGCCAGCACGGGAGGTTGGGATACGCAGTATTTT. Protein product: CASTGGWDTQYF.

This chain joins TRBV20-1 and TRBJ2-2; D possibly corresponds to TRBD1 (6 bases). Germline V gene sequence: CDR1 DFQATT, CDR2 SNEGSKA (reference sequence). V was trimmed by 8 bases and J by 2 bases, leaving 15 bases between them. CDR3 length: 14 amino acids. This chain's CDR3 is CSTGTPKNTGELFF. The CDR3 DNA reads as TGCAGTACCGGGACACCCAAAAACACCGGGGAGCTGTTTTTT.

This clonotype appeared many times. The CDR3 loop reads CASSGTTDQETQYF. The CDR3 DNA is TGCGCCAGCAGCGGAACTACCGACCAAGAGACCCAGTACTTC. The chain joins TRBV5-1 to TRBJ2-5; D is ambiguous. The CDR3 loop spans 14 amino acids. Germline V CDR1 and CDR2: SGHRS, YFSETQ. V shed 4 bases and J shed 0 bases, with 10 bases lying between them.

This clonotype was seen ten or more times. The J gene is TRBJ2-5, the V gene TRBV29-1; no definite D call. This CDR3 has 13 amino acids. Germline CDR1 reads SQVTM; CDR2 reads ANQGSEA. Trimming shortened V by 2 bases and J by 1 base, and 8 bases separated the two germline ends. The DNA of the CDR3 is TGCAGCGTTGAAAAACAGATCCAAGAGACCCAGTACTTC. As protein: CSVEKQIQETQYF.

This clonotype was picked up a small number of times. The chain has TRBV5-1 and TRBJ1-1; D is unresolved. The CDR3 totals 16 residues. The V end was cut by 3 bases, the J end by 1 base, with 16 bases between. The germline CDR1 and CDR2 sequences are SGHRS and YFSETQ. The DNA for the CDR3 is TGCGCCAGCAGCTACGGGCAAGGGCTTACGAACACTGAAGCTTTCTTT. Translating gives CASSYGQGLTNTEAFF.

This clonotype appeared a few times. CDR3 amino acids: CASRSASLNYGYTF. CDR3 sequence (DNA): TGTGCCAGCAGGAGCGCAAGTCTTAACTATGGCTACACCTTC. This chain joins TRBV28 and TRBJ1-2; no definite D call. V lost 6 bases to trimming and J lost 1 base, with 12 bases between them. The germline V gene encodes CDR1 MDHEN and CDR2 SYDVKM. The CDR3 runs to 14 residues.

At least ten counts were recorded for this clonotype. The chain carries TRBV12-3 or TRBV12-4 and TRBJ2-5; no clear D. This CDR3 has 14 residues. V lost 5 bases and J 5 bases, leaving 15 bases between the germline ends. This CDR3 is CASSGVMTGETQYF. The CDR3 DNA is TGTGCCAGCAGTGGGGTAATGACCGGGGAGACCCAGTACTTC.

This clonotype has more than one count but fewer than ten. CDR3 amino acids: CASSQYSTYTQYF. The CDR3 DNA sequence: TGCGCCAGCAGCCAATACTCGACTTATACGCAGTATTTT. The rearrangement links TRBV4-3 to TRBJ2-3; D unclear. Germline V gives CDR1 LGHNA, CDR2 YSLEER. The CDR3 spans 13 residues. Trimming pared 2 bases from V and 7 bases from J, leaving 10 bases between.